Here is one T cell receptor (beta chain) with its context. The sample originates from a study of T cell repertoires in cytomegalovirus infection. Study details: Based on public TCR beta signatures, there were indications of CMV infection and of a matching HLA type.

There are 16 residues in the CDR3. In germline, CDR1 is KGHDR, CDR2 SFDVKD. Trimming stripped 1 base from V and 4 bases from J, with 14 bases between. TCRdb reanalysed the reads using MiXCR and keeps one entry per CDR3 protein. The sample yields about 440,000 distinct CDR3 sequences, approximately 32% seen once. The material sequenced was PBMCs. The TCR sequence derives from a human donor in good health (CMV status not recorded). Some clones in this sample may be carry-over from other donors' samples. The chain recombines TRBV24-1 with TRBJ2-3; either TRBD1 or TRBD2 may supply D (6 bases each). The chain's CDR3 is CATSDFEGGHPDTQYF. The CDR3 DNA is TGTGCCACCAGTGATTTCGAGGGGGGACATCCAGATACGCAGTATTTT.